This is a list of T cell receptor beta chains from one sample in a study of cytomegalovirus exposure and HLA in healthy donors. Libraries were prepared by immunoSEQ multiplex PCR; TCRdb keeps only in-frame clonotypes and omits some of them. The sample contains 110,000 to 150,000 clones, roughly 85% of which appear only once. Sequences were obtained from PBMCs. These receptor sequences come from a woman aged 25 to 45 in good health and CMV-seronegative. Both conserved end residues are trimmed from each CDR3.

ASSEVPGLAIDNEQF | TRBV6-1
ASSRVQGTYSPLH | TRBV7-9
ASSLGWGRENTEAF | TRBV5-4
ASRPDRHNSPLH | TRBV6-1
ASSLGRGAYYNEQF | TRBV5-6
ASSSPSGTGGASAPAVAYNEQF | TRBV13
ASRELAGGSTDTQY | TRBV2
ASSLVGQGSYEQY | TRBV5-6
ASSQGSSGGYEQY | TRBV14
ASSFWDRESYNSPLH | TRBV18
ASSVESGTYNEQF | TRBV9
ASSFEQDRGYEQY | TRBV5-4
ASSMTTLADTQY | TRBV19
ASSLGSGTEAF | TRBV7-9
ASSLSTSGWH | TRBV7-6
ASRDRGHYGYT | TRBV10-1
ASSPGTGASEQF | TRBV18
ASSHRQGRVGNTIY | TRBV13
ASSLALTEPQH | TRBV11-1
ASSPSFAVDYGYT | TRBV19
AWSVGIRDRGTDTQY | TRBV30
ASTLGGATYNEQF | TRBV7-2
ASSNSRTGVGTDTQY | TRBV9
ASIGGAAGTGGENYGYT | TRBV5-4
ASSAPGQGANEQF | TRBV9
ASSSEPTVITEAF | TRBV7-2
ASSGDRTPDNEQF | TRBV2
ASSNSHSGNTIY | TRBV6-5
ASGSIQY | TRBV6-6
SVYDTGELF | TRBV29-1
ASRQRAGLYNEQF | TRBV4-1
SFRRGHPPYEQY | TRBV29-1
ASSHGGTGANVLT | TRBV6-5
ASSQDRPGGNEKLF | TRBV4-3
ASSPGTGVGNTIY | TRBV9
ASSVKQGGHTLNTGELF | TRBV9
ASSQETELNTEAF | TRBV4-1
ASSLVQSNYGYT | TRBV5-4
SVEVGGLNTEAF | TRBV29-1
ASREGLSNQPQH | TRBV6-1
ASSYSRFGSTEEAF | TRBV6-5
ASSMGGLAGGPGTGELF | TRBV19
ASTLGRGLIQPQH | TRBV19
ASSLSGGPYGYT | TRBV7-8
ASSETGEPDEKLF | TRBV25-1
ASSLQGSGNSPLH | TRBV6-5
ASSGRTGTDTQY | TRBV6-1
ASSSSGGQGDTQY | TRBV7-6
SGARGNTIY | TRBV29-1
ASSRGLAGGSSYEQY | TRBV27